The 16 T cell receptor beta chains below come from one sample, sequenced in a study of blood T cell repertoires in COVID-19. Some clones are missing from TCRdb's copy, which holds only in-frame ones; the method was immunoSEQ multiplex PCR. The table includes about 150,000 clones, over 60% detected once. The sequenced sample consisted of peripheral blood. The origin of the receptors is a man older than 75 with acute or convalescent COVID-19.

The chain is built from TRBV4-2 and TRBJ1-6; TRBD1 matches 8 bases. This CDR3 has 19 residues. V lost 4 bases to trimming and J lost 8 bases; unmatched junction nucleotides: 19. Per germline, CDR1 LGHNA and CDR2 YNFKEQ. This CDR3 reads CASSPHLSGQGRNDSPLHF. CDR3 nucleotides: TGTGCCAGCAGCCCCCATCTCTCCGGACAGGGAAGGAACGATTCACCCCTCCACTTT.

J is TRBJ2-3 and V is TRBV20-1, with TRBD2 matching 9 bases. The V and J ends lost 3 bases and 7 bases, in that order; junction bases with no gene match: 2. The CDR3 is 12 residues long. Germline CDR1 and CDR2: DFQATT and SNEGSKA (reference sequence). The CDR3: CSASSGGHTQYF. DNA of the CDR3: TGCAGTGCTAGTAGCGGGGGTCATACGCAGTATTTT.

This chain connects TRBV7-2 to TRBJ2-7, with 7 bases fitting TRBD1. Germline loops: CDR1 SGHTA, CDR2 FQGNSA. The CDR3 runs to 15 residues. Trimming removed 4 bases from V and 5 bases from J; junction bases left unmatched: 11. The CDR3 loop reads CASSSSLTGHDEQYF. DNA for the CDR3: TGTGCCAGCAGCTCCTCTTTGACAGGGCACGACGAGCAGTACTTC.

The CDR3 DNA sequence: TGTGCCAGCAGCTCCTCGCGGGGGGCGCAGTATTTT. Residues: CASSSSRGAQYF. The chain has TRBV13 and TRBJ2-3; TRBD2 aligns across 8 bases. J was trimmed by 10 bases and V by 4 bases; bases with no gene match: 4. The CDR3 has 12 amino acids. Germline CDR1 is PRHDT and CDR2 is FYEKMQ (reference sequence). Complete variable domain (other parts from reference TRBV13 and TRBJ2-3): AAGVIQSPRHLIKEKRETATLKCYPIPRHDTVYWYQQGPGQDPQFLISFYEKMQSDKGSIPDRFSAQQFSDYHSELNMSSLELGDSALYFCASSSSRGAQYFGPGTRLTVL.

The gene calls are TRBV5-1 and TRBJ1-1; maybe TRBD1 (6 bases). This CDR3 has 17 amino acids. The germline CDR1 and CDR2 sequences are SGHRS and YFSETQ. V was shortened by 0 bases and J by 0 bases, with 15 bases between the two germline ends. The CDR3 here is CASSLDGGQNLNTEAFF. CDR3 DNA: TGCGCCAGCAGCTTGGATGGGGGCCAAAACCTGAACACTGAAGCTTTCTTT.

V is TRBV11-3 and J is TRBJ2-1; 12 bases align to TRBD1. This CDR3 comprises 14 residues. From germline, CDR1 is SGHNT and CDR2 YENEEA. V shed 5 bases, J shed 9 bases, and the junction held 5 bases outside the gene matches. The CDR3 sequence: CASSDGTGGGEQFF. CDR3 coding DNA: TGTGCCAGCAGCGACGGGACAGGGGGCGGTGAGCAGTTCTTC.

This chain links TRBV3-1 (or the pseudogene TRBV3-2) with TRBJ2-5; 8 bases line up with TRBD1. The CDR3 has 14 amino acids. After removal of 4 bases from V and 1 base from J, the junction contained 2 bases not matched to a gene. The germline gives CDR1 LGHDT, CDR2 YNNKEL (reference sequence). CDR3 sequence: CASSLTGGQETQYF. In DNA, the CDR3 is TGTGCCAGCAGCCTCACAGGGGGCCAAGAGACCCAGTACTTC.

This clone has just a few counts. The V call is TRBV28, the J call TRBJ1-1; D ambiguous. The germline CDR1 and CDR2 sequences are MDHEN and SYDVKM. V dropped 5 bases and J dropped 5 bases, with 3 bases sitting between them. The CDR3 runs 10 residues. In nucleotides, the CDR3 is TGTGCCAGCAGTCGGACTGAAGCTTTCTTT. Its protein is CASSRTEAFF.

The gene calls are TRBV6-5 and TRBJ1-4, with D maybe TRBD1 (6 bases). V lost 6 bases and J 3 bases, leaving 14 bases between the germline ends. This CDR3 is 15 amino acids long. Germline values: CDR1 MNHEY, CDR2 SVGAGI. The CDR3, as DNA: TGTGCCAGCAGGTTGTCACAGGGCCCTAATGAAAAACTGTTTTTT. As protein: CASRLSQGPNEKLFF.

This chain's CDR3 is CASSTGTETYGYTF. DNA of the CDR3: TGTGCCAGCAGCACCGGGACAGAAACCTATGGCTACACCTTC. The chain uses TRBV28 and TRBJ1-2; 7 positions agree with TRBD1. V was clipped by 6 bases and J by 4 bases; unmatched bases: 8. The CDR3 contains 14 residues. Germline-derived CDR1 and CDR2 are MDHEN and SYDVKM.

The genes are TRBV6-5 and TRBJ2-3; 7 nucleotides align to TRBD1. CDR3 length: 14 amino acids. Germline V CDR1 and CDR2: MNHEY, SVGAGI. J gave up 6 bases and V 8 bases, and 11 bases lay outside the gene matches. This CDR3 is CASGSDRVLDTQYF. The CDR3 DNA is TGTGCCAGCGGATCTGACAGGGTTTTGGATACGCAGTATTTT.

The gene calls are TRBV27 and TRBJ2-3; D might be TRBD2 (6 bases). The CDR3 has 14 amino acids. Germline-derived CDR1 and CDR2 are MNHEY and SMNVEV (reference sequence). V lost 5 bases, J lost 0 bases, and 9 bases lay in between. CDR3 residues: CASSLTSSTDTQYF. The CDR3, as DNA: TGTGCCAGCAGTCTGACTAGTAGCACAGATACGCAGTATTTT.

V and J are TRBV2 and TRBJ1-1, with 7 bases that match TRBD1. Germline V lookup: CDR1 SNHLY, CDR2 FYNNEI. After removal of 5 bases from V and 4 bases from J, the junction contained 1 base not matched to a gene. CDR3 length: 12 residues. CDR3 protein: CASSRQGTEAFF. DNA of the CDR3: TGTGCCAGCAGTAGACAGGGCACTGAAGCTTTCTTT.

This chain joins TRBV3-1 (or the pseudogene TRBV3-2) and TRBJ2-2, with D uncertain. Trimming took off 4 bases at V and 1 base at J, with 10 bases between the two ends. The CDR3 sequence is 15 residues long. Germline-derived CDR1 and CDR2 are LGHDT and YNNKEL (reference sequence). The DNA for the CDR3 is TGTGCCAGCAGCCCACGGGTCTTGAACACCGGGGAGCTGTTTTTT. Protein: CASSPRVLNTGELFF.

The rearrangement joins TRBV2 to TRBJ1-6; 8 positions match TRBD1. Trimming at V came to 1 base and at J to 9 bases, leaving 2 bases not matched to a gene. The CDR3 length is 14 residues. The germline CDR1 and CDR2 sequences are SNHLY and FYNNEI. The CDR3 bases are TGTGCCAGCAGTGAAGGGACAGGGTCTTCACCCCTCCACTTT. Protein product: CASSEGTGSSPLHF.

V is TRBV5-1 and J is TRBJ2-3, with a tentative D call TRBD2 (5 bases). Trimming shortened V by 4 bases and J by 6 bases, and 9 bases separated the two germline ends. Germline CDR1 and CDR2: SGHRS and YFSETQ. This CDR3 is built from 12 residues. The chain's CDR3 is CASSRTFDTQYF. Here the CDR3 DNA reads TGCGCCAGCAGCCGGACTTTCGATACGCAGTATTTT. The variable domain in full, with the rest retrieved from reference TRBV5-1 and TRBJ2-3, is KAGVTQTPRYLIKTRGQQVTLSCSPISGHRSVSWYQQTPGQGLQFLFEYFSETQRNKGNFPGRFSGRQFSNSRSEMNVSTLELGDSALYLCASSRTFDTQYFGPGTRLTVL.